The 30 T cell receptor beta chains below come from one sample, sequenced in a study of blood T cell repertoires in COVID-19. Clones were sequenced by immunoSEQ multiplex PCR, and TCRdb holds only the in-frame ones, with some missing. Of over 200,000 clones listed, approximately 80% are singletons. What was sequenced was PBMCs or T cells enriched from blood (not recorded which). The source is a man aged 40-55 years who had recovered from COVID-19.

The V and J genes are TRBV9 and TRBJ1-2, with D possibly TRBD1 on 6 matching bases. Trimming took 3 bases from V and 0 from J, leaving 9 bases between them. The CDR3 runs 14 residues. Germline V gives CDR1 SGDLS, CDR2 YYNGEE. In nucleotides, the CDR3 is TGTGCCAGCAGCGCAGGGGTCCCTAACTATGGCTACACCTTC. It translates to CASSAGVPNYGYTF.

This clone was picked up a small number of times. The chain carries TRBV28 and TRBJ1-6, with TRBD1 identical over 9 bases. CDR1 is MDHEN, CDR2 SYDVKM, per germline. V shed 7 bases and J 11 bases; nucleotides not matched to a gene: 12. CDR3 length: 15 residues. As DNA, the CDR3 is TGTGCCAGCACCTCCGAGGGACAGGGAGTTACACCCCTCCACTTT. Its protein is CASTSEGQGVTPLHF. Drawing the rest from reference TRBV28 and TRBJ1-6, the complete variable domain is DVKVTQSSRYLVKRTGEKVFLECVQDMDHENMFWYRQDPGLGLRLIYFSYDVKMKEKGDIPEGYSVSREKKERFSLILESASTNQTSMYLCASTSEGQGVTPLHFGNGTRLTVT.

The chain links TRBV7-2 to TRBJ1-5; D call uncertain. This CDR3 has 15 amino acids. Germline CDR1 reads SGHTA; CDR2 reads FQGNSA. V dropped 2 bases and J dropped 3 bases, with 11 bases sitting between them. CDR3 residues: CASSLNGRDNQPQHF. CDR3 nucleotides: TGTGCCAGCAGCTTAAACGGACGGGACAATCAGCCCCAGCATTTT.

This chain connects TRBV2 to TRBJ1-1; D gene ambiguous. Trimming stripped 4 bases from V and 1 base from J, with 10 bases between. Germline V gene data show CDR1 as SNHLY and CDR2 as FYNNEI. CDR3 size: 14 residues. In DNA, the CDR3 is TGTGCCAGCAGTGTCTGGGCCCAGAACACTGAAGCTTTCTTT. This encodes CASSVWAQNTEAFF.

The chain joins TRBV2 to TRBJ2-7; 9 positions agree with TRBD1. Germline loops: CDR1 SNHLY, CDR2 FYNNEI. This CDR3 is 14 amino acids long. The V gene end was trimmed by 5 bases and the J gene end by 4 bases; junction bases not matched to a gene: 6. The CDR3 protein is CASSSGQGGYEQYF. The CDR3 DNA reads as TGTGCCAGCAGTTCGGGACAGGGAGGGTACGAGCAGTACTTC. The full variable domain, completed using reference TRBV2 and TRBJ2-7, is EPEVTQTPSHQVTQMGQEVILRCVPISNHLYFYWYRQILGQKVEFLVSFYNNEISEKSEIFDDQFSVERPDGSNFTLKIRSTKLEDSAMYFCASSSGQGGYEQYFGPGTRLTVT.

This chain connects TRBV5-1 to TRBJ1-2; unclear D gene. The CDR3 is 13 amino acids. V lost 0 bases, J lost 8 bases, and 11 bases lay in between. Germline V CDR1 and CDR2: SGHRS, YFSETQ. Here the CDR3 reads CASSLDTYEGYTF. The CDR3 DNA reads TGCGCCAGCAGCTTGGATACCTATGAGGGCTACACCTTC. Together with reference TRBV5-1 and TRBJ1-2, the CDR3 gives the full variable domain: KAGVTQTPRYLIKTRGQQVTLSCSPISGHRSVSWYQQTPGQGLQFLFEYFSETQRNKGNFPGRFSGRQFSNSRSEMNVSTLELGDSALYLCASSLDTYEGYTFGSGTRLTVV.

In this sample, this clone turned up a few times. V usage is TRBV5-6 and J usage is TRBJ2-7; TRBD2 might be the D (5 bases). In germline, CDR1 is SGHDT, CDR2 YYEEEE. The CDR3 contains 12 residues. The V and J ends lost 4 bases and 4 bases respectively, with 9 bases between them. The chain's CDR3 is CASSRTLYEQYF. In nucleotides, the CDR3 is TGTGCCAGCAGCCGGACTTTATACGAGCAGTACTTC.

This clone was seen a few times. V usage is TRBV9 and J usage is TRBJ1-2; no clear D gene. Germline CDR1 reads SGDLS; CDR2 reads YYNGEE. V was trimmed by 0 bases and J by 3 bases, leaving 15 bases between them. The CDR3 sequence is 16 residues long. Written as DNA, the CDR3 is TGTGCCAGCAGCGTAGACGTGGGTAGACTAGACTATGGCTACACCTTC. This encodes CASSVDVGRLDYGYTF.

V gene TRBV12-3 or TRBV12-4 combines with J gene TRBJ1-2; no definite D call. The CDR3 contains 11 residues. The V and J ends lost 3 bases and 10 bases respectively, with 9 bases between them. The CDR3 DNA sequence: TGTGCCAGCAGTTTGTCGGCGGACTACACCTTC. Protein product: CASSLSADYTF.

V and J are TRBV14 and TRBJ1-3; D not certain. V was trimmed by 2 bases and J by 0 bases, leaving 11 bases between them. Germline V gene lookup returns CDR1 SGHDN and CDR2 FVKESK. The CDR3 is 16 residues long. The CDR3 protein is CASSQLEGPSGNTIYF. DNA for the CDR3: TGTGCCAGCAGCCAATTAGAGGGCCCCTCTGGAAACACCATATATTTT.

This chain links TRBV5-8 with TRBJ1-4; perhaps TRBD1 as D (6 bases). This CDR3 comprises 14 residues. V was shortened by 3 bases and J by 8 bases, with 14 bases between the two germline ends. Germline V gene sequence: CDR1 SGHTS, CDR2 YDEGEE. The CDR3 DNA sequence: TGTGCCAGCAGCTCGGACAGAGCGGGGGAAAAACTGTTTTTT. As protein: CASSSDRAGEKLFF.

The chain joins TRBV7-2 to TRBJ1-2, with D perhaps matching TRBD1 (5 bases). V lost 1 base, J lost 3 bases, and 12 bases lay in between. Germline V gene sequence: CDR1 SGHTA, CDR2 FQGNSA. CDR3 length: 15 amino acids. CDR3 sequence (DNA): TGTGCCAGCAGCTTAGTCCGGGGGTCTTACTATGGCTACACCTTC. Its translation: CASSLVRGSYYGYTF.

This chain uses TRBV27 with TRBJ1-1; no firm D call. The V end lost 3 bases, the J end lost 3 bases, and 8 bases lay between the germline ends. The CDR3 has 13 residues. CDR1 and CDR2 from the germline V gene are MNHEY and SMNVEV (reference sequence). The CDR3 coding sequence is TGTGCCAGCAGTTTCTTAAGAGACACTGAAGCTTTCTTT. This translates into CASSFLRDTEAFF.

This clone showed up just once. V and J are TRBV7-9 and TRBJ2-2, with D possibly being TRBD2 (7 bases). Germline V gene sequence: CDR1 SEHNR, CDR2 FQNEAQ (reference sequence). Trimming removed 6 bases from V and 6 bases from J, with 20 bases in between. The CDR3 spans 16 residues. The CDR3 coding sequence is TGTGCCAGCAGTCCGCGACCGGGGGGCCCGCCCGGGGAGCTGTTTTTT. Translation gives CASSPRPGGPPGELFF.

The chain couples TRBV5-1 to TRBJ2-5, with a tentative D call TRBD2 (7 bases). In germline, CDR1 is SGHRS, CDR2 YFSETQ. The CDR3 runs to 15 residues. The V gene lost 4 bases and the J gene lost 0 bases, with 13 bases spanning the gap. The CDR3 DNA sequence: TGCGCCAGCAGCCAAAGGGGGGGGAACCAAGAGACCCAGTACTTC. Protein sequence: CASSQRGGNQETQYF. Full variable domain (rest looked up from reference TRBV5-1 and TRBJ2-5): KAGVTQTPRYLIKTRGQQVTLSCSPISGHRSVSWYQQTPGQGLQFLFEYFSETQRNKGNFPGRFSGRQFSNSRSEMNVSTLELGDSALYLCASSQRGGNQETQYFGPGTRLLVL.

The V and J genes are TRBV5-4 and TRBJ2-7, with D possibly TRBD2 on 5 matching bases. V shed 2 bases and J shed 3 bases, with 15 bases lying between them. CDR3 length equals 15 residues. CDR1 and CDR2 (germline): SGHNT, YYREEE (reference sequence). CDR3 nucleotides: TGTGCCAGCAGCTTTCGTGGAGGCTCAGGCTACGAGCAGTACTTC. It translates to CASSFRGGSGYEQYF.

This clone was counted between two and nine times. The rearrangement uses TRBV18 and TRBJ1-6; 10 bases are a match to TRBD1. This CDR3 has 14 residues. V shed 3 bases, J shed 9 bases, and the junction held 2 bases outside the gene matches. Germline V gives CDR1 KGHSH, CDR2 LQKENI. The CDR3 region has the DNA TGTGCCAGCTCACCGGGACAGGGGATTTCACCCCTCCACTTT. It is translated as CASSPGQGISPLHF. Combining the CDR3 with reference TRBV18 and TRBJ1-6 gives the whole variable domain NAGVMQNPRHLVRRRGQEARLRCSPMKGHSHVYWYRQLPEEGLKFMVYLQKENIIDESGMPKERFSAEFPKEGPSILRIQQVVRGDSAAYFCASSPGQGISPLHFGNGTRLTVT.

The V gene is TRBV7-9, the J gene TRBJ2-7; D might be TRBD1 (5 bases). CDR1 and CDR2 (germline): SEHNR, FQNEAQ (reference sequence). The CDR3 loop spans 12 amino acids. Trimming pared 7 bases from V and 4 bases from J, leaving 11 bases between. The CDR3 spells CASTSQGYEQYF. CDR3 nucleotides: TGTGCCAGCACCTCTCAGGGATACGAGCAGTACTTC.

V is TRBV28 and J is TRBJ2-5; possible D gene TRBD1, 6 bases. V was shortened by 4 bases and J by 4 bases, with 13 bases between the two germline ends. From germline, CDR1 is MDHEN and CDR2 SYDVKM. This CDR3 has 14 residues. The CDR3 DNA sequence: TGTGCCAGCAGTTCCACCAGGGGCCGAGAGACCCAGTACTTC. The encoded protein is CASSSTRGRETQYF.

Only one count was recorded for this clone. The rearrangement uses TRBV5-1 and TRBJ1-2; unclear D gene. The CDR3 sequence is 15 residues long. Germline loops: CDR1 SGHRS, CDR2 YFSETQ. V shed 0 bases and J shed 5 bases, with 14 bases lying between them. CDR3 in DNA: TGCGCCAGCAGCTTGGTGCTATCGTCTGAATATGGCTACACCTTC. It is translated as CASSLVLSSEYGYTF.

This chain joins TRBV7-6 and TRBJ2-2; 9 bases are shared with TRBD2. Per the germline V gene, CDR1 is SGHVS and CDR2 is FNYEAQ. With 5 bases clipped from V and 1 base from J, the junction kept 5 bases outside the gene matches. CDR3 length: 16 amino acids. The CDR3 spells CASSPQTSGNTGELFF. The CDR3 coding sequence is TGTGCCAGCAGCCCCCAGACTAGCGGGAACACCGGGGAGCTGTTTTTT.

This clone occurred many times. The CDR3, as DNA: TGTGCCAGCTCACCACCCGGAGAGCCATATGGCTACACCTTC. Translation gives CASSPPGEPYGYTF. This chain uses TRBV18 with TRBJ1-2; no clear D gene. The germline V gene encodes CDR1 KGHSH and CDR2 LQKENI. Between the trimmed V and J ends, which lost 0 bases and 5 bases, there was a span of 10 bases. The CDR3 is 14 residues long. Combining the CDR3 with reference TRBV18 and TRBJ1-2 gives the whole variable domain NAGVMQNPRHLVRRRGQEARLRCSPMKGHSHVYWYRQLPEEGLKFMVYLQKENIIDESGMPKERFSAEFPKEGPSILRIQQVVRGDSAAYFCASSPPGEPYGYTFGSGTRLTVV.

This clone appeared once. The gene calls are TRBV7-7 and TRBJ2-6; TRBD1 aligns across 7 bases. V lost 2 bases and J lost 6; bases outside the gene matches: 10. The CDR3 runs to 17 residues. Looked up from germline, CDR1 is SSHAT and CDR2 is FNYEAQ (reference sequence). The CDR3 DNA reads as TGTGCCAGCAGCTTATACATTGACAGGGAAGAGGCCAACGTCCTGACTTTC. Protein product: CASSLYIDREEANVLTF.

The CDR3 DNA sequence: TGTGCCAGCACAATCACTGAAGCTTTCTTT. Translating it yields CASTITEAFF. The rearrangement links TRBV6-5 to TRBJ1-1; D is unresolved. Trimming removed 7 bases at V and 4 bases at J, with 4 bases between. Germline lookup yields CDR1 MNHEY and CDR2 SVGAGI. This CDR3 comprises 10 residues.

The chain combines TRBV5-1 with TRBJ1-4, with D tentatively TRBD1 (6 bases). CDR3 size: 15 residues. Germline V CDR1 and CDR2: SGHRS, YFSETQ. V gave up 4 bases and J gave up 2 bases, with 12 bases separating them. CDR3 nucleotide sequence: TGCGCCAGCAGCCCGGGGGGCAGGACTAATGAAAAACTGTTTTTT. Protein product: CASSPGGRTNEKLFF. The full variable domain, with the rest looked up from reference TRBV5-1 and TRBJ1-4, is KAGVTQTPRYLIKTRGQQVTLSCSPISGHRSVSWYQQTPGQGLQFLFEYFSETQRNKGNFPGRFSGRQFSNSRSEMNVSTLELGDSALYLCASSPGGRTNEKLFFGSGTQLSVL.

J is TRBJ2-2 and V is TRBV27; 8 bases fit TRBD2. With 10 bases clipped from V and 7 bases from J, the junction kept 11 bases outside the gene matches. The CDR3 consists of 14 residues. The germline CDR1 and CDR2 sequences are MNHEY and SMNVEV (reference sequence). The CDR3 is CATKSGSYGGELFF. CDR3 bases: TGTGCCACCAAGAGCGGGAGTTATGGCGGGGAGCTGTTTTTT.

The sample holds a few counts of this clone. The chain employs TRBV6-5 and TRBJ2-3; 8 bases are a match to TRBD1. V gave up 5 bases and J gave up 2 bases; unmatched junction bases: 6. This CDR3 has 15 amino acids. The germline CDR1 and CDR2 sequences are MNHEY and SVGAGI. CDR3 loop: CASSRQGYATDTQYF. For the CDR3, the DNA is TGTGCCAGCAGTCGACAGGGGTACGCCACAGATACGCAGTATTTT.

This clone was observed a single time. The J gene is TRBJ2-5, the V gene TRBV18; 8 bases fit TRBD2. The length of the CDR3 is 16 residues. In germline, CDR1 is KGHSH, CDR2 LQKENI. V shed 4 bases, J shed 4 bases, and the junction held 11 bases outside the gene matches. The chain's CDR3 is CASSLNSGLDGETQYF. The CDR3 region has the DNA TGTGCCAGCTCACTTAACTCGGGACTAGATGGAGAGACCCAGTACTTC.

The CDR3 nucleotides are TGTGCCAGCAGTTTACCCGGGACAGGGAGGTCACCCCTCCACTTT. Protein sequence: CASSLPGTGRSPLHF. The chain links TRBV28 to TRBJ1-6, with TRBD1 identical over 9 bases. The CDR3 consists of 15 residues. The V segment lost 2 bases and the J segment 10 bases; nucleotides outside the gene matches: 6. Germline assignment: CDR1 MDHEN and CDR2 SYDVKM.

V gene TRBV6-6 combines with J gene TRBJ2-5; the match to TRBD2 covers 15 bases. The CDR3 length is 20 residues. V dropped 5 bases and J dropped 5; count of bases not matched to a gene: 18. Per germline, CDR1 MNHNY and CDR2 SVGAGI (reference sequence). Here the CDR3 reads CASSRPRTSGGAVQVETQYF. CDR3 DNA sequence: TGTGCCAGCAGTCGACCCCGGACTAGCGGGGGGGCAGTTCAGGTGGAGACCCAGTACTTC.